The TCR beta chain described here comes from a study of T cell clonality in common variable immunodeficiency. Study outcomes and limitations: TCRbeta clonality was increased in CVID versus healthy controls. Repertoire-complication correlations in CVID were limited by patient heterogeneity. What drives increased CVID clonality needs T cell subpopulation sequencing.

Assay: immunoSEQ multiplex PCR; the TCRdb copy retains only in-frame clones and omits some. The specimen gives roughly 58,000 clones without singletons; the ten biggest hold about 0.85%. Germline V gene sequence: CDR1 MNHNS, CDR2 SASEGT. The CDR3 runs to 17 residues. Unmatched junction bases numbered 8, after V lost 0 bases and J lost 6 bases. This clone has at least ten counts. The antigen remains undetermined. The read ends 3 residues before the CDR3 terminus; that terminus is restored from the germline J gene. The sequence derives from a person aged 18 to 75 in good health. The rearrangement uses TRBV6-1 and TRBJ1-5; TRBD1 aligns across 10 bases. The specimen sequenced was peripheral blood mononuclear cells. The CDR3 DNA, read in part, is TGTGCCAGCAGTGAAGCCATTGACAGGGGGCTAGGTCAGCCC. This sequence encodes CASSEAIDRGLGQP. The CDR3, in full, reads CASSEAIDRGLGQPQHF.